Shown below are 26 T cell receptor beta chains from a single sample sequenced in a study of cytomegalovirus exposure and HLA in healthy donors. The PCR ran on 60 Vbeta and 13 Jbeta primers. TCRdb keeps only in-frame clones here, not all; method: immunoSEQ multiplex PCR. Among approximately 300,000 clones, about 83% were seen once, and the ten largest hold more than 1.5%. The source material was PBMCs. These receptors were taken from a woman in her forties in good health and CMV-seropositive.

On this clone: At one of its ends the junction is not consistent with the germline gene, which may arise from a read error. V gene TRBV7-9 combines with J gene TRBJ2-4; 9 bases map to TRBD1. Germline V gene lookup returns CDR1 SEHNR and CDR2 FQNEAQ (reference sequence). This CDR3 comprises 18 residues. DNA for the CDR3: TGTGCCAGCAGCTTAGGGGTAGGACAGGGGAGTGCCAAAAACAGTCAGTACTTC. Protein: CASSLGVGQGSAKNSQYF.

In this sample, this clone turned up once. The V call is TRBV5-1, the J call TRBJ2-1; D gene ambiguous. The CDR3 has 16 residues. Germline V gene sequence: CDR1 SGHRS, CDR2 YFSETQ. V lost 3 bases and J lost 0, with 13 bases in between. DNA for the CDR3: TGCGCCAGCAGCTCCCGACTTGTGGGCTCCTACAATGAGCAGTTCTTC. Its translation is CASSSRLVGSYNEQFF.

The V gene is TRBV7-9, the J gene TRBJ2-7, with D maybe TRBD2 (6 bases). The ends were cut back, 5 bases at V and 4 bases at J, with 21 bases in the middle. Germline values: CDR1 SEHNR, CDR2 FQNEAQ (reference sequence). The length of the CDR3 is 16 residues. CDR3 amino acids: CASSPALQVAGYEQYF. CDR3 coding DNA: TGTGCCAGCAGCCCAGCCTTACAGGTTGCGGGATACGAGCAGTACTTC.

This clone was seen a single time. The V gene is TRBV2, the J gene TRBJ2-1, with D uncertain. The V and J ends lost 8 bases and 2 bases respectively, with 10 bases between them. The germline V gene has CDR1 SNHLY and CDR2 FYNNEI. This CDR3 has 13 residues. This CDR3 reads CASSFSAYNEQFF. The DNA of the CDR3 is TGTGCCAGCTCCTTCAGCGCCTACAATGAGCAGTTCTTC.

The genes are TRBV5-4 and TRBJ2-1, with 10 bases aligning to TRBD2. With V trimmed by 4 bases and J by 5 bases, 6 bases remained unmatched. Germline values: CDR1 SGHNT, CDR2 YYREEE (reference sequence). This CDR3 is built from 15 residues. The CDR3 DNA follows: TGTGCCAGCAGCCCTAGGCTAGCGGGGGACAATGAGCAGTTCTTC. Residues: CASSPRLAGDNEQFF.

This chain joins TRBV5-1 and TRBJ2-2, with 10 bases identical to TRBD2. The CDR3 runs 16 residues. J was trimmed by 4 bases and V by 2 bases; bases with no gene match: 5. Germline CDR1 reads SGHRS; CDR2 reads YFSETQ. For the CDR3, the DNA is TGCGCCAGCAGCTTCGGGCCTAGCGGGGGCACCGGGGAGCTGTTTTTT. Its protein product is CASSFGPSGGTGELFF.

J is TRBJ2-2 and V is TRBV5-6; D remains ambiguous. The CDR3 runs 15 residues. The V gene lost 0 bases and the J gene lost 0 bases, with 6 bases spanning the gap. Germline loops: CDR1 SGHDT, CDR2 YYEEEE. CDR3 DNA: TGTGCCAGCAGCTTGGGGGCACCGAACACCGGGGAGCTGTTTTTT. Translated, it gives CASSLGAPNTGELFF.

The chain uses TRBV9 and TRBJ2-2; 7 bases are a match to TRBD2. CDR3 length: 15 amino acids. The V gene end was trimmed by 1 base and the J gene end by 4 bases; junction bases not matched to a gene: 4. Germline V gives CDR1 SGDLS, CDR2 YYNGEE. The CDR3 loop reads CASSVRASGTGELFF. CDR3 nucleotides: TGTGCCAGCAGCGTAAGGGCTAGCGGCACCGGGGAGCTGTTTTTT.

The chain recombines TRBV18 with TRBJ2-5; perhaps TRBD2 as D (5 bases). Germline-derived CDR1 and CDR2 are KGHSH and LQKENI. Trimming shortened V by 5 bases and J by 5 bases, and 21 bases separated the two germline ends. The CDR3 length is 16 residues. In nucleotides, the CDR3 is TGTGCCAGCTCAATGAAACCTGGCGGGCTTGGGGAGACCCAGTACTTC. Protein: CASSMKPGGLGETQYF.

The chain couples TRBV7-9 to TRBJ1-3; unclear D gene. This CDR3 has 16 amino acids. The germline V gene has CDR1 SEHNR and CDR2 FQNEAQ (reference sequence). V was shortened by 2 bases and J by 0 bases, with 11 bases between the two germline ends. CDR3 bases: TGTGCCAGCAGCTTATGGAGGATGACCTCTGGAAACACCATATATTTT. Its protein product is CASSLWRMTSGNTIYF.

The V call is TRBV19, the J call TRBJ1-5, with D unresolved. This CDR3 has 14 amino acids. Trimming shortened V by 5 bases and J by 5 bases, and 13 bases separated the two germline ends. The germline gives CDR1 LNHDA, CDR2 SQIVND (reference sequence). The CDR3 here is CASSLRLGDQPQHF. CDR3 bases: TGTGCCAGTAGTCTCCGGTTGGGAGATCAGCCCCAGCATTTT. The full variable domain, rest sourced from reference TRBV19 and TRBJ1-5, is DGGITQSPKYLFRKEGQNVTLSCEQNLNHDAMYWYRQDPGQGLRLIYYSQIVNDFQKGDIAEGYSVSREKKESFPLTVTSAQKNPTAFYLCASSLRLGDQPQHFGDGTRLSIL.

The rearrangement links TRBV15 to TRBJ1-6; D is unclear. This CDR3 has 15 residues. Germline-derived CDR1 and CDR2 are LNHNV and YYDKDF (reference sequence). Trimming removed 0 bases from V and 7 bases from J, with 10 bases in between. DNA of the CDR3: TGTGCCACCAGCAGAGATCCCTCAGCGAATTCACCCCTCCACTTT. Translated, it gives CATSRDPSANSPLHF. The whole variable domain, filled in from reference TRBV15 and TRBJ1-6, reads DAMVIQNPRYQVTQFGKPVTLSCSQTLNHNVMYWYQQKSSQAPKLLFHYYDKDFNNEADTPDNFQSRRPNTSFCFLDIRSPGLGDTAMYLCATSRDPSANSPLHFGNGTRLTVT.

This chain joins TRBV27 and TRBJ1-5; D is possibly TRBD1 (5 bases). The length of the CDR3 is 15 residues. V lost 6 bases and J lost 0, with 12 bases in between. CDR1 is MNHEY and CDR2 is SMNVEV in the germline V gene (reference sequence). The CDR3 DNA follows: TGTGCCAGCAGGGCCCTTGGGGCTAGCAATCAGCCCCAGCATTTT. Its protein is CASRALGASNQPQHF.

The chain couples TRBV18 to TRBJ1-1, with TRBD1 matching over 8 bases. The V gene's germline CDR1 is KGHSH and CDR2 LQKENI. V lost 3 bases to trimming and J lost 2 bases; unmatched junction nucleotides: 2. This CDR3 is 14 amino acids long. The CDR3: CASSPGQANTEAFF. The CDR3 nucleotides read TGTGCCAGCTCACCGGGACAGGCCAACACTGAAGCTTTCTTT.

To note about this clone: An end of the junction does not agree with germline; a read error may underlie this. The CDR3 loop is CASSDGTSYDEQFF. For the CDR3, the DNA is TGTGCCAGCAGTGATGGGACTAGCTACGATGAGCAGTTCTTC. The gene calls are TRBV6-4 and TRBJ2-1, with 9 nucleotides matching TRBD2. Germline V lookup: CDR1 MRHNA, CDR2 SNTAGT. CDR3 length: 14 amino acids.

The CDR3 DNA is TGTGCCAGCAGCTTAACAGGAAACACAGATACGCAGTATTTT. This translates into CASSLTGNTDTQYF. The chain carries TRBV7-9 and TRBJ2-3, with D possibly matching TRBD1 (5 bases). The CDR3 is made up of 14 amino acids. With 2 bases removed from V and 2 bases from J, the gap between germline ends came to 8 bases. Germline V CDR1 and CDR2: SEHNR, FQNEAQ (reference sequence).

The CDR3: CASSLASGTSGVSTDTQYF. CDR3 sequence (DNA): TGTGCCAGCAGCTTAGCTTCGGGAACTAGCGGGGTTAGCACAGATACGCAGTATTTT. V gene TRBV7-2 combines with J gene TRBJ2-3; 10 bases match TRBD2. CDR3 size: 19 residues. Per germline, CDR1 SGHTA and CDR2 FQGNSA. V lost 0 bases, J lost 0 bases, and 9 bases stayed unmatched.

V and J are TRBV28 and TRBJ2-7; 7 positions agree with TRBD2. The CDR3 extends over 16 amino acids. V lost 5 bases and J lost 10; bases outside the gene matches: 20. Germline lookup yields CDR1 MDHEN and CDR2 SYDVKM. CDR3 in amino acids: CASSPSEKALAARQYF. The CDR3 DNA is TGTGCCAGCAGTCCCTCTGAAAAGGCCCTAGCGGCGCGCCAGTACTTC.

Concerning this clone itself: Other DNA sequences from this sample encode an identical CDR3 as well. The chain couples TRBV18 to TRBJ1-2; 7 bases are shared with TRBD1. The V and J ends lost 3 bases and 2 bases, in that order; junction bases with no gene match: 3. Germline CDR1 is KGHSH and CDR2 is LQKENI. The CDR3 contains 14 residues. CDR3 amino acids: CASSPDRTNYGYTF. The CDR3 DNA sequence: TGTGCCAGCTCACCGGACAGGACGAACTATGGCTACACCTTC.

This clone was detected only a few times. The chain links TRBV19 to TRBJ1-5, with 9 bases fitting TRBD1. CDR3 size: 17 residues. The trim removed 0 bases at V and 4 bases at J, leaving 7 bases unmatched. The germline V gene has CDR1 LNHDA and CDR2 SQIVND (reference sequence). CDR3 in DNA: TGTGCCAGTAGTATAGATTTAACAGGGGGCTGGAATCAGCCCCAGCATTTT. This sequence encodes CASSIDLTGGWNQPQHF.

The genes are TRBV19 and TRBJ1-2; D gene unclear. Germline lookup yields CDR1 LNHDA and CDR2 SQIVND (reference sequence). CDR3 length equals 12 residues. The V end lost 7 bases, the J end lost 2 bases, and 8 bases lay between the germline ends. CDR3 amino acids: CASNGRNYGYTF. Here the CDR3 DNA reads TGTGCCAGTAATGGCAGAAACTATGGCTACACCTTC.

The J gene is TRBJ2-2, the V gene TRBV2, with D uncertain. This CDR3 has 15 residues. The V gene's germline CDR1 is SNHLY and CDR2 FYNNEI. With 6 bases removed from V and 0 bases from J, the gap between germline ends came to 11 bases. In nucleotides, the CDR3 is TGTGCCAGCAGGGGCAGCATCACGAACACCGGGGAGCTGTTTTTT. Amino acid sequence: CASRGSITNTGELFF.

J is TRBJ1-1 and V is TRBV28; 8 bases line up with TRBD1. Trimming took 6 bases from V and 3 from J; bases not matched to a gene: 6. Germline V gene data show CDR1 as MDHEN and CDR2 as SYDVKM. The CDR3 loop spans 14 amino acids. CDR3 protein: CASRLQGVDTEAFF. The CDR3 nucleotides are TGTGCCAGCAGATTACAGGGGGTTGACACTGAAGCTTTCTTT.

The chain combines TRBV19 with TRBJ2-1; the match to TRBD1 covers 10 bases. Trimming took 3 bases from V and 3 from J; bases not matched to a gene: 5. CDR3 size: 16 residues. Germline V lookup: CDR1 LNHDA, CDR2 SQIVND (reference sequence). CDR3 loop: CASSIPRTGGYNEQFF. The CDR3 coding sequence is TGTGCCAGTAGTATCCCTCGGACAGGGGGCTACAATGAGCAGTTCTTC.

The CDR3 coding sequence is TGTGCCAGCAGCTTAGCATCAGATACGCAGTATTTT. Translation: CASSLASDTQYF. The rearrangement uses TRBV11-3 and TRBJ2-3; D is undetermined. From germline, CDR1 is SGHNT and CDR2 YENEEA. Trimming cost V 1 base and J 4 bases, with 3 bases left between them. CDR3 length: 12 amino acids.

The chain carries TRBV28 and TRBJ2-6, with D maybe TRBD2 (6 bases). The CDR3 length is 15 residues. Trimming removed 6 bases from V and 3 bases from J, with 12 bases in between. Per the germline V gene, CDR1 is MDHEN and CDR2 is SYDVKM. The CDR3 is CASSLGGYGANVLTF. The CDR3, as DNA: TGTGCCAGCAGCCTGGGGGGATATGGGGCCAACGTCCTGACTTTC.